The subject of this entry is one T cell receptor beta chain. This clone appeared a few times. There are no base qualities to consult, and no much larger clone falls within one base. PBMCs were stimulated for 6 hours with overlapping CMV pp65 and IE-1 peptide pools before enrichment with an IFNgamma secretion assay kit. Unmodified control products were expanded in parallel without undergoing electroporation. Recombinant human IL-7 and IL-15 were used to expand the enriched CMV-specific T cells in culture. Before cryopreservation, T cell products were cultured for approximately 21 days. CMV-specific T cells were enriched from PBMCs by IFNgamma secretion after activation. V is reduced by 4 bases and J by 5 bases, leaving a spacing of 9 bases between them. The CDR3 spans 12 residues, from the cysteine through the phenylalanine. CDR3 DNA only is kept here, 36 bases in frame from base 1. Based on the germline V gene (reference sequence), the CDR1 and CDR2 sequences are SGHKS and YYEKEE.

Genomic DNA served as the input for TCRbeta sequencing, which was run through the immunoSEQ service. In the paper's pipeline: Repertoires were analyzed with immunoSEQ ANALYZER 3.0, and Morisita similarity, clonality, top-10 clone coverage and total clone counts were computed. Clonality was scaled such that a value of 1 indicated a monoclonal product and lower values indicated more diverse products. TCRdb obtained this table from immuneACCESS and retained in-frame rearrangements with V and J assigned. These tables miss some clones; where compared with another copy, unresolved V genes account for less than half of the shortfall, and the remainder is unexplained. V, J and clone size are those of that table, while D and trimming were read from the DNA. This sample lists about 690 clones; approximately 50% were detected once. The top ten clonotypes cover over 80% of the sample. This sample stems from a study of tacrolimus-resistant gene-edited T cells for transplant recipients (dated by TCRdb to about 2020). For the wider study: Clonality and clone numbers were compared by TCRbeta sequencing between expanded FKBP12 knockout and unedited CMV-specific T cell products. As a safety check, repertoire sequencing was used to rule out clonal outgrowth driven by transformation after gene editing. Sequencing was performed for a couple of donors, with one unedited and one FKBP12 knockout CMV-specific T cell product contributed by each donor.

The research as a whole found: No Morisita similarity was observed between repertoires from different donors, whereas high similarity was observed between knockout and unedited products from the same donor. It was concluded by the authors that the TCRbeta repertoire was not drastically skewed by gene editing and that excessive clonal expansion was not caused by gene editing. Knockout and unedited products had comparable clonality, top-10 clone read coverage, and total clone numbers. The repertoire comparisons shown in Figure 5 rested on n = 2.

The source is a human donor in good health, a blood donor. The sample consisted of a CMV-specific product grown in culture. Per the publication, the cell subset or site label means: expanded CMV-specific T cell product isolated by IFNgamma secretion after CMV peptide stimulation. This sequence uses TRBV5-5 and TRBJ2-5; TRBD1 could be the D gene, as 6 bases match. The DNA reads as follows: TGTGCCAGCAGCCATACAGGGGAGACCCAGTACTTC. Its protein is CASSHTGETQYF.